This entry concerns a single T cell receptor (beta chain). Sample treatment: randomized to nivolumab then ipilimumab (arm A) or the reverse (arm B). Sorted cells were live CD3+CD8+, lacking CD19 and CD56, from PBMCs. The CDR3 is made up of 16 amino acids. CDR1 is SEHNR and CDR2 is FQNEAQ in the germline V gene (reference sequence). The V and J ends lost 3 bases and 5 bases, in that order; junction bases with no gene match: 10. These data are taken from a study of sequential checkpoint blockade in melanoma. Study in general: Patients were randomized 1:1 to nivolumab-then-ipilimumab or ipilimumab-then-nivolumab first-line.

Produced via immunoSEQ multiplex PCR; TCRdb's table is partial and in-frame only. Seen here are approximately 21,000 clones, 70% to 80% observed once, and the top ten hold about 38%. The source material was CD8+ T cells sorted from blood (inferred from file names), sampled from a patient given nivolumab and ipilimumab in sequence. The clonotype originates from a human donor with melanoma. The rearrangement uses TRBV7-9 and TRBJ2-1, with 7 bases that match TRBD1. DNA of the CDR3: TGTGCCAGCAGCTTCCACTCTACAGGGGCCAACAATGAGCAGTTCTTC. The encoded protein is CASSFHSTGANNEQFF.